This T cell receptor beta chain was observed in a study of cytotoxic CD8 clonotypes in ibrutinib-treated CLL. Generated by immunoSEQ multiplex PCR, the TCRdb table keeps only in-frame clones and is missing some. The sample records some 350,000 clones, roughly 70% being singletons. V was trimmed by 7 bases and J by 6 bases, leaving 16 bases between them. CDR1 and CDR2 (germline): MDHEN, SYDVKM. The CDR3 consists of 13 residues. The chain links TRBV28 to TRBJ2-7, with unresolved D. The source was PBMCs, collected after 36 months of ibrutinib treatment. The origin of this receptor is a human donor with chronic lymphocytic leukemia. The CDR3: CASTPRVPTEQYF. CDR3 bases: TGTGCCAGCACTCCCCGGGTCCCCACCGAGCAGTACTTC.